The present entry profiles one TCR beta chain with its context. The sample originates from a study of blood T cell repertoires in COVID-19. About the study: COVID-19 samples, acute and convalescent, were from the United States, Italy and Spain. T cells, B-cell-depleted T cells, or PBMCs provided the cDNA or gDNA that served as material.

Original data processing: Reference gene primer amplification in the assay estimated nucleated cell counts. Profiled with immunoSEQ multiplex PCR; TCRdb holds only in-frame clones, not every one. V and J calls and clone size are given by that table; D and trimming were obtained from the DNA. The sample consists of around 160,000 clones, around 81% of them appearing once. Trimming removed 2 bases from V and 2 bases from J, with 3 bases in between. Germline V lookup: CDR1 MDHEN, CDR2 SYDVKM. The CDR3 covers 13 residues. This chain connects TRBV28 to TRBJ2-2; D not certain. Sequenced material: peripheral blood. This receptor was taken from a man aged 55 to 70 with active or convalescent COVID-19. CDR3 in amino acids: CASSLPNTGELFF. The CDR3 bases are TGTGCCAGCAGTTTACCTAACACCGGGGAGCTGTTTTTT.